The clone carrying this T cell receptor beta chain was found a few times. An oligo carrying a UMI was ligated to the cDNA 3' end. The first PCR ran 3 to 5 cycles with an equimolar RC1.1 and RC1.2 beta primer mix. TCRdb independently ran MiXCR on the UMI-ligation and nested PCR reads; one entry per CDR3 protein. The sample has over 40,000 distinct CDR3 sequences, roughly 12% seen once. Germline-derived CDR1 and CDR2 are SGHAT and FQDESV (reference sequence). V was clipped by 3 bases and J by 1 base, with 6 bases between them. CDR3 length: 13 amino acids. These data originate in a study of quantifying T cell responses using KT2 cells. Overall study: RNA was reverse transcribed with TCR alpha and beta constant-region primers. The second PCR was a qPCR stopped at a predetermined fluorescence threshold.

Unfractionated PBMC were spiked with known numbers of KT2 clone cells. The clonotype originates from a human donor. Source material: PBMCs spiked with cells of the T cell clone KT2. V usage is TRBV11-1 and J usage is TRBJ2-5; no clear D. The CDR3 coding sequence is TGTGCCAGCAGCTTTGGCCCCCAAGAGACCCAGTACTTC. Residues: CASSFGPQETQYF.